The 29 T cell receptor beta chains below were found in one sample sequenced in a study of blood T cell repertoires in COVID-19. Produced via immunoSEQ multiplex PCR; TCRdb's table is partial and in-frame only. The repertoire holds fewer than 200,000 clones, with more than 65% as singletons. The sequencing input was peripheral blood. The receptors originated from a woman in her sixties or seventies with COVID-19, enrolled during active disease.

J is TRBJ2-5 and V is TRBV19; 14 nucleotides match TRBD2. The junction had 4 bases not matched to a gene; V was cut back by 3 bases and J by 4 bases. This CDR3 spans 16 amino acids. Germline-derived CDR1 and CDR2 are LNHDA and SQIVND (reference sequence). As DNA, the CDR3 is TGTGCCAGTAGTATTGGCGGGACTAGCGGGAGAGAGACCCAGTACTTC. This gives the protein CASSIGGTSGRETQYF. The full variable domain, with the rest looked up from reference TRBV19 and TRBJ2-5, is DGGITQSPKYLFRKEGQNVTLSCEQNLNHDAMYWYRQDPGQGLRLIYYSQIVNDFQKGDIAEGYSVSREKKESFPLTVTSAQKNPTAFYLCASSIGGTSGRETQYFGPGTRLLVL.

This clone was seen only a few times. This chain uses TRBV15 with TRBJ2-3, with 7 bases identical to TRBD1. CDR3 length: 16 residues. V was clipped by 0 bases and J by 2 bases; unmatched bases: 5. Germline-derived CDR1 and CDR2 are LNHNV and YYDKDF (reference sequence). The CDR3 nucleotides read TGTGCCACCAGCAGAGAGGCCGGGACAGTCACAGATACGCAGTATTTT. It specifies CATSREAGTVTDTQYF.

This clone was seen a few times. The V gene is TRBV3-1 (or the pseudogene TRBV3-2), the J gene TRBJ2-1, with no clear D. CDR3 length: 11 amino acids. The V and J ends lost 6 bases and 9 bases respectively, with 9 bases between them. Germline CDR1 reads LGHDT; CDR2 reads YNNKEL (reference sequence). CDR3 sequence reads: CASRDRGEQFF. The CDR3 nucleotides are TGTGCCAGCAGGGATCGCGGTGAGCAGTTCTTC.

Only a few counts were recorded for this clone. The CDR3 DNA sequence: TGTGCCAGCAGTTTTAACGGCGGGCGTGAGCAGTTCTTC. Translated, it gives CASSFNGGREQFF. The rearrangement links TRBV12-3 or TRBV12-4 to TRBJ2-1; D possibly corresponds to TRBD2 (5 bases). The CDR3 extends over 13 amino acids. The V and J ends lost 3 bases and 9 bases respectively, with 12 bases between them.

The chain is built from TRBV7-2 and TRBJ1-2; tentatively, D is TRBD1 (6 bases). In germline, CDR1 is SGHTA, CDR2 FQGNSA. There are 15 residues in the CDR3. Trimming removed 5 bases at V and 4 bases at J, with 17 bases between. The CDR3 DNA reads TGTGCCAGCAGCCCAAATCCAGGGGAATCCTATGGCTACACCTTC. Amino acid sequence: CASSPNPGESYGYTF.

The rearrangement uses TRBV6-5 and TRBJ2-3, with TRBD2 matching 11 bases. The CDR3 is 15 amino acids. Germline V gene data show CDR1 as MNHEY and CDR2 as SVGAGI. V gave up 6 bases and J gave up 3 bases; unmatched junction bases: 5. As DNA, the CDR3 is TGTGCCAGCAGCCGAACTAGCGGGAGAACAGATACGCAGTATTTT. Its protein is CASSRTSGRTDTQYF.

This clone was seen once. The gene calls are TRBV6-5 and TRBJ2-3; D is unclear. Per the germline V gene, CDR1 is MNHEY and CDR2 is SVGAGI. Trimming left V 7 bases short and J 2 bases short, with 4 bases between. CDR3 size: 11 residues. DNA for the CDR3: TGTGCCAGCACCAACACAGATACGCAGTATTTT. Its protein is CASTNTDTQYF.

Points on this clone: A junction boundary mismatches the germline segment, possibly from a read error. The chain is built from TRBV7-8 and TRBJ2-5, with TRBD2 matching 8 bases. The germline V gene has CDR1 SGHVS and CDR2 FQNEAQ. The CDR3 extends over 15 amino acids. The CDR3 coding sequence is TGTGCCAGCAGCTTAGGACGGGGGGGTCAAGGGACCCAGTACTTC. This translates into CASSLGRGGQGTQYF. The entire variable domain, with the rest obtained from reference TRBV7-8 and TRBJ2-5, is as follows: GAGVSQSPRYKVAKRGQDVALRCDPISGHVSLFWYQQALGQGPEFLTYFQNEAQLDKSGLPSDRFFAERPEGSVSTLKIQRTQQEDSAVYLCASSLGRGGQGTQYFGPGTRLLVL.

The chain is built from TRBV7-6 and TRBJ2-1, with 8 bases fitting TRBD1. This CDR3 contains 16 residues. The germline CDR1 and CDR2 sequences are SGHVS and FNYEAQ. J gave up 4 bases and V 2 bases, and 7 bases lay outside the gene matches. CDR3 bases: TGTGCCAGCAGCTTACCTCCGGGACAGGCGTACAATGAGCAGTTCTTC. It encodes CASSLPPGQAYNEQFF.

The chain combines TRBV10-3 with TRBJ1-4, with 10 bases matching TRBD1. Germline V gene sequence: CDR1 ENHRY, CDR2 SYGVKD. With 6 bases clipped from V and 6 bases from J, the junction kept 4 bases outside the gene matches. The CDR3 has 14 amino acids. CDR3 amino acids: CAIRTGGGDEKLFF. In DNA form, the CDR3 reads TGTGCCATCAGGACAGGGGGCGGGGATGAAAAACTGTTTTTT.

V and J are TRBV7-2 and TRBJ2-2, with unresolved D. Germline V gene sequence: CDR1 SGHTA, CDR2 FQGNSA. CDR3 length: 16 residues. Trimming left V 1 base short and J 0 bases short, with 9 bases between. The CDR3, as DNA: TGTGCCAGCAGCTTAGGTTTACCGGCGAACACCGGGGAGCTGTTTTTT. Residues: CASSLGLPANTGELFF.

The chain couples TRBV11-3 to TRBJ2-3, with a possible D match to TRBD2 (6 bases). The CDR3 length is 14 residues. V was cut by 5 bases and J by 6 bases, with 15 bases left in between. In germline, CDR1 is SGHNT, CDR2 YENEEA. The DNA of the CDR3 is TGTGCCAGCAGCCGAGATCCTAGCGACGATACGCAGTATTTT. Protein product: CASSRDPSDDTQYF.

The chain combines TRBV5-6 with TRBJ1-1; 8 bases are a match to TRBD1. Germline trimming cut 6 bases from V and 4 bases from J; bases unmatched to any gene: 5. CDR1 is SGHDT, CDR2 YYEEEE, per germline. CDR3 length equals 13 residues. Here the CDR3 reads CASTRQGTTEAFF. The CDR3 DNA follows: TGTGCCAGCACCCGACAGGGGACCACTGAAGCTTTCTTT.

The rearrangement joins TRBV5-1 to TRBJ2-7; 8 nucleotides align to TRBD2. The length of the CDR3 is 14 residues. Germline CDR1 reads SGHRS; CDR2 reads YFSETQ. Trimming cost V 4 bases and J 2 bases; bases outside gene matches: 5. The DNA for the CDR3 is TGCGCCAGCAGCCCCTCCGGGAGGGCCTACGAGCAGTACTTC. Encoded protein: CASSPSGRAYEQYF.

The chain carries TRBV28 and TRBJ2-1; 8 positions match TRBD2. The trim removed 5 bases at V and 7 bases at J, leaving 13 bases unmatched. This CDR3 is built from 16 residues. Germline V lookup: CDR1 MDHEN, CDR2 SYDVKM. CDR3 DNA sequence: TGTGCCAGCAGTCCCCCTGGCCGGGAGGGGATGAATGAGCAGTTCTTC. Protein: CASSPPGREGMNEQFF.

The V gene is TRBV6-5, the J gene TRBJ1-6; the D gene is possibly TRBD1 (6 bases). The germline V gene encodes CDR1 MNHEY and CDR2 SVGAGI. The CDR3 length is 15 residues. V was clipped by 6 bases and J by 7 bases, with 16 bases between them. The CDR3 region is CASRQNRERNSPLHF. As DNA, the CDR3 is TGTGCCAGCAGACAAAACAGGGAGCGGAATTCACCCCTCCACTTT.

The chain combines TRBV5-1 with TRBJ2-2; possible D gene TRBD1, 6 bases. Trimming pared 5 bases from V and 2 bases from J, leaving 13 bases between. The germline CDR1 and CDR2 sequences are SGHRS and YFSETQ. The CDR3 spans 15 residues. The CDR3 is CASSPAGVNTGELFF. Written as DNA, the CDR3 is TGCGCCAGCAGTCCGGCAGGGGTTAACACCGGGGAGCTGTTTTTT.

The J gene is TRBJ2-1, the V gene TRBV19, with 9 bases identical to TRBD1. V was clipped by 6 bases and J by 2 bases; unmatched bases: 14. The germline V gene encodes CDR1 LNHDA and CDR2 SQIVND (reference sequence). The CDR3 is made up of 18 amino acids. The CDR3 sequence is CASSAMTGGGQAYNEQFF. The CDR3, as DNA: TGTGCCAGTAGCGCCATGACAGGGGGAGGGCAGGCCTACAATGAGCAGTTCTTC.

The chain couples TRBV5-1 to TRBJ2-3, with 9 bases fitting TRBD2. CDR1 and CDR2 (germline): SGHRS, YFSETQ. CDR3 size: 15 residues. V trimming: 7 bases; J trimming: 4 bases; junction bases outside the gene matches: 10. This CDR3 is CASLAGTSSADTQYF. In nucleotides, the CDR3 is TGCGCCAGCCTCGCCGGGACTAGCTCGGCAGATACGCAGTATTTT.

This rearrangement joins TRBV3-1 (or the pseudogene TRBV3-2) to TRBJ2-1, with D perhaps matching TRBD2 (6 bases). Trimming stripped 4 bases from V and 0 bases from J, with 13 bases between. The CDR3 runs to 16 residues. From germline, CDR1 is LGHDT and CDR2 YNNKEL (reference sequence). The CDR3 protein is CASSRGAGSSYNEQFF. DNA of the CDR3: TGTGCCAGCAGCCGCGGGGCGGGGAGCTCCTACAATGAGCAGTTCTTC.

The chain couples TRBV29-1 to TRBJ2-5; 11 bases are a match to TRBD2. The CDR3 totals 13 residues. With 7 bases clipped from V and 5 bases from J, the junction kept 6 bases outside the gene matches. Germline V gene sequence: CDR1 SQVTM, CDR2 ANQGSEA. CDR3 bases: TGCAGCGACCGACTAGCGGGGAAGGAGACCCAGTACTTC. Protein product: CSDRLAGKETQYF.

This clone was seen only a few times. V usage is TRBV19 and J usage is TRBJ1-1, with unresolved D. The CDR3 sequence is 15 residues long. Per germline, CDR1 LNHDA and CDR2 SQIVND (reference sequence). V gave up 6 bases and J gave up 0 bases, with 14 bases separating them. The CDR3 spells CASSLTGGLNTEAFF. The CDR3 DNA follows: TGTGCCAGTAGCCTTACGGGCGGGTTGAACACTGAAGCTTTCTTT.

This chain connects TRBV10-1 to TRBJ1-3; D gene ambiguous. The CDR3 contains 14 residues. V shed 3 bases and J shed 0 bases, with 6 bases lying between them. The germline V gene has CDR1 WNHNN and CDR2 SYGVQD (reference sequence). CDR3: CASSDRTSGNTIYF. The CDR3 region has the DNA TGCGCCAGCAGTGACAGAACCTCTGGAAACACCATATATTTT.

The chain employs TRBV7-3 and TRBJ2-3, with a tentative D call TRBD2 (5 bases). The CDR3 contains 17 residues. The V and J ends lost 5 bases and 1 base respectively, with 19 bases between them. Looked up from germline, CDR1 is SGHTA and CDR2 is FQGTGA. CDR3 protein: CASSVAPELARTDTQYF. As DNA, the CDR3 is TGTGCCAGCAGCGTCGCGCCAGAGCTAGCCCGCACAGATACGCAGTATTTT.

This clone appeared a single time. V gene TRBV7-9 combines with J gene TRBJ2-7, with 10 bases lining up with TRBD2. V dropped 6 bases and J dropped 0; count of bases not matched to a gene: 8. The CDR3 loop spans 16 amino acids. Germline V gene data show CDR1 as SEHNR and CDR2 as FQNEAQ (reference sequence). DNA for the CDR3: TGTGCCAGCAGTTCACTAGCGGGGCTTAGCTCCTACGAGCAGTACGTC. It encodes CASSSLAGLSSYEQYV.

Only a few counts were recorded for this clone. The chain has TRBV6-5 and TRBJ2-7; D remains ambiguous. Looked up from germline, CDR1 is MNHEY and CDR2 is SVGAGI. V shed 11 bases and J shed 5 bases, with 19 bases lying between them. The CDR3 spans 13 residues. The CDR3 reads CAPTDDTRDEQYF. The CDR3 DNA reads as TGTGCCCCGACCGATGATACTCGGGACGAGCAGTACTTC.

The chain has TRBV19 and TRBJ2-3, with no clear D. Germline values: CDR1 LNHDA, CDR2 SQIVND (reference sequence). The CDR3 is 13 residues long. V lost 4 bases and J 4 bases, leaving 9 bases between the germline ends. The CDR3 DNA reads TGTGCCAGTAGTAAGTGGGCTGCAGATACGCAGTATTTT. Translated: CASSKWAADTQYF.

The rearrangement links TRBV3-1 (or the pseudogene TRBV3-2) to TRBJ1-2, with 7 positions matching TRBD1. This CDR3 contains 13 residues. Germline assignment: CDR1 LGHDT and CDR2 YNNKEL (reference sequence). The V gene end was trimmed by 4 bases and the J gene end by 4 bases; junction bases not matched to a gene: 3. The CDR3 DNA is TGTGCCAGCAGCCCTCGACAGGGCTATGGCTACACCTTC. Its protein product is CASSPRQGYGYTF.

The chain has TRBV2 and TRBJ1-1; D ambiguous. The CDR3 runs 11 residues. Germline assignment: CDR1 SNHLY and CDR2 FYNNEI. Trimming took 9 bases from V and 6 from J, leaving 11 bases between them. For the CDR3, the DNA is TGTGCCAGGAGTCGAGGCGCTGAAGCTTTCTTT. This sequence encodes CARSRGAEAFF.